This T cell receptor (beta chain) was recorded in a study of T-cell memory formation after mild COVID-19. Barcoded TCR alpha and TCR beta cDNA libraries with UMIs came from 5'RACE using constant-segment primers. TCRdb reanalysed the 5' RACE reads using MiXCR and keeps one entry per CDR3 protein. The sample lists a few hundred thousand distinct CDR3 sequences; nearly 25% were seen once. CDR1 and CDR2 from the germline V gene are GTSNPN and SVGIG (reference sequence). V was shortened by 0 bases and J by 4 bases, with 9 bases between the two germline ends. This CDR3 spans 14 amino acids. This clonotype originated in an adult woman who had mild COVID-19 (a few samples of this study predate the infection). Cell type and time point are not known. The V call is TRBV30, the J call TRBJ2-2, with D perhaps matching TRBD2 (5 bases). Sequences were obtained from PBMCs or a T cell subset sorted from them (not recorded which). The CDR3 bases are TGTGCCTGGAGTGTGGTTGGGAGCACCGGGGAGCTGTTTTTT. Encoded protein: CAWSVVGSTGELFF.